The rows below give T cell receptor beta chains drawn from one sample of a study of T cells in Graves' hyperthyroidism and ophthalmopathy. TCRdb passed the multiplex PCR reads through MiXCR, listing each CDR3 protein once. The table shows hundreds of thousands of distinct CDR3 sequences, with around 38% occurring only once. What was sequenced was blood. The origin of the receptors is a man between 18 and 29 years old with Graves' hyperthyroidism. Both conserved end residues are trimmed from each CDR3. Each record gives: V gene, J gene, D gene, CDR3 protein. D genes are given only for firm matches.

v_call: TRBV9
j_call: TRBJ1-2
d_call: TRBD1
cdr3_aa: ASSVGRGIGYT

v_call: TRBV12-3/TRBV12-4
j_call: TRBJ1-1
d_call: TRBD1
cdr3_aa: ASSLAGDRREAF

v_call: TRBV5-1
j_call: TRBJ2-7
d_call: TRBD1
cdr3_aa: ASSSEGTGIYEQY

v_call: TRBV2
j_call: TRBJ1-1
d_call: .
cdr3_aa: ASTRTALNTEAF

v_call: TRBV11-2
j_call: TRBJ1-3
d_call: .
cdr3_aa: ASSPRNGGENTIY

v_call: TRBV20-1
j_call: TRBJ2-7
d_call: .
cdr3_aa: SARAGGRGQAYEQY

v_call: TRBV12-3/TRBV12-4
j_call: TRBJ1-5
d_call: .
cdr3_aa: ASSLGQLYSNQPQH

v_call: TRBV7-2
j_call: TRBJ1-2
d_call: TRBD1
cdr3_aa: ASSSSGTGANYGYT

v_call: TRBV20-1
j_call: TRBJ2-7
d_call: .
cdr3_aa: SAPLRGGLDEQY

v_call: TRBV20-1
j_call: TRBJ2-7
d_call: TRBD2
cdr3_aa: SAFRTSVSSYEQY

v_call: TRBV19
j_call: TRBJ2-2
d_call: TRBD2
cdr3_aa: ASRIRGANTGELF

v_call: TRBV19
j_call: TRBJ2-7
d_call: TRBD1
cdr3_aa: ASSPDRGKNEQY

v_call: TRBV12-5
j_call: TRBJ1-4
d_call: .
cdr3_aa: ASGLDGQNNEKLF

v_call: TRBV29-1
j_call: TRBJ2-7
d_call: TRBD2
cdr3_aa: SVERLARDYEQY

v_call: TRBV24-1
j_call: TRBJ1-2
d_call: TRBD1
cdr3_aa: ATGGNTGEGYT

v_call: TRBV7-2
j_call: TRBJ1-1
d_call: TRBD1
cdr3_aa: ASSSTGAEAF

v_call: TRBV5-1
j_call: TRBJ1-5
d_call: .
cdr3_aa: ASSLSPGGGQPQH

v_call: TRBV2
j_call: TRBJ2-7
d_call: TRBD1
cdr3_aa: ASSPRTGGSAEQY

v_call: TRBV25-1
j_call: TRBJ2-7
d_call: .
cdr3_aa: ASSQDGPLYEQY

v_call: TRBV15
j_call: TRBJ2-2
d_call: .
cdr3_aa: ATSSVEEQGFRTGELF

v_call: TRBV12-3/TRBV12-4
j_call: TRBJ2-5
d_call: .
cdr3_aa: ASSYALLGVGVQY

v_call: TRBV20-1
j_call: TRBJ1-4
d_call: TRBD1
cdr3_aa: SAFPGTGTEKLF

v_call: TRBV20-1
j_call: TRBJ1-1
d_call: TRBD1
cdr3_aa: SARDPGQGMNTEAF

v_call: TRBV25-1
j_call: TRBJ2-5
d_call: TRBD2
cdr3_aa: ASSSPGGSDETQY

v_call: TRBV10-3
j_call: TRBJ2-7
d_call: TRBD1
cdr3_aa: ATGTGLYEQY

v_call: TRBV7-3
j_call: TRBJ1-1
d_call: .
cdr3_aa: ASSSRATGLGSTEAF

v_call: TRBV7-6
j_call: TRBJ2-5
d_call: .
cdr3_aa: ASSLEIGGETQY

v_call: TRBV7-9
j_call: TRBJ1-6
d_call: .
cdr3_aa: ASSSGRGLKSPLH

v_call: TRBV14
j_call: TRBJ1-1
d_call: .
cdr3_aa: ASSHSNMNTEAF

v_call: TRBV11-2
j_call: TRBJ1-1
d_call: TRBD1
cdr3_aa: ASSFQGGLNTEAF

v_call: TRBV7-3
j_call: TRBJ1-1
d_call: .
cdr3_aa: ASSLRGSTEAF

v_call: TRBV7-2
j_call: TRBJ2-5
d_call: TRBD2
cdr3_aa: ASSLEILGGETQY

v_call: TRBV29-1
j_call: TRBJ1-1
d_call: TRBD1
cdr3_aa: SVGVTGDREAF

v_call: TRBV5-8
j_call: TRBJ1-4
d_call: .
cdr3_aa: ASSRFEGATNEKLF

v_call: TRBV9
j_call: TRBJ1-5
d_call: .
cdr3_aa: ASSEDPNQPQH

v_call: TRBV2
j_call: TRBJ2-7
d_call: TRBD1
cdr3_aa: ASATGAEQY

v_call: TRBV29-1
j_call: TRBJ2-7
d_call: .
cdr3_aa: STGNSLAYEQY

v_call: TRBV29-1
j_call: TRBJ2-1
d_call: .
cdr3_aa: SVDTAPGNEQF

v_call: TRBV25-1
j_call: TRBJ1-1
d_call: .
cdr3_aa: ASSATSTEAF

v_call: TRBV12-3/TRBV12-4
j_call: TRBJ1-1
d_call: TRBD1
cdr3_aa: AVPTGGVVAF

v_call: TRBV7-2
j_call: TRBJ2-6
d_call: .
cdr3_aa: ASRQGSSGANVLT

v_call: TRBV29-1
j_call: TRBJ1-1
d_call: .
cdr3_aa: SVDLGDTEAF

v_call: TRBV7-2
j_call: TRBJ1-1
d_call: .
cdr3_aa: ASSMRAGHTEAF

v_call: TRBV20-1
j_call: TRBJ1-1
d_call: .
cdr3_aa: SARSGENTEAF

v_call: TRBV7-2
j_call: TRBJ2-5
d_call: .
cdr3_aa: ASSQVGGSYQETQY

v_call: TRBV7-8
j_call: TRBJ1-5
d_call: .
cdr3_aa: ASSSQGGVEQPQH

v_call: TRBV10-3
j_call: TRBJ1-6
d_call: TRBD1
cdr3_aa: ASSPDRGRALH

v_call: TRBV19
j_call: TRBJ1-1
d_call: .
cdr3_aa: ASKVQGGTEAF

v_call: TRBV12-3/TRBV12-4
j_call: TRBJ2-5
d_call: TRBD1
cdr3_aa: ASRRNRGETQY

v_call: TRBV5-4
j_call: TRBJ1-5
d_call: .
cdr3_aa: ASSPGLSQPQH

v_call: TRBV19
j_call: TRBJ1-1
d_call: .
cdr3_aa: ASSPWGRAEGTEAF

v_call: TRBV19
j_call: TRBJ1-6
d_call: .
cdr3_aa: ASSTGTSYNSPLH

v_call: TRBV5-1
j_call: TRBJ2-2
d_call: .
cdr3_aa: ASSLDQGRGTGELF

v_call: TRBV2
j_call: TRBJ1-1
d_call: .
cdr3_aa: ASSEINRGTEAF

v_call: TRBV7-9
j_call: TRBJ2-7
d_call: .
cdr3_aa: ASSLVSKDEQY

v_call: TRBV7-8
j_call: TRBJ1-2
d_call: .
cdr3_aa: ASSLARGVYGYT